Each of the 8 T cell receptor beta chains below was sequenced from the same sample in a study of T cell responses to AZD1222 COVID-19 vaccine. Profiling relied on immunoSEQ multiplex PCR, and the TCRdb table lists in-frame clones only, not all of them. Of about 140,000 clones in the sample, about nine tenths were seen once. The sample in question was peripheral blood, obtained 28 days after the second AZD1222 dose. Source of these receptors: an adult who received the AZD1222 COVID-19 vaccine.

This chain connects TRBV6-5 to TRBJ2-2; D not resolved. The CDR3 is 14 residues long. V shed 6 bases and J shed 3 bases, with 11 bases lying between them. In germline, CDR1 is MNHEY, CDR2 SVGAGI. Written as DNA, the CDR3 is TGTGCCAGCAGATACCATCCAGACACCGGGGAGCTGTTTTTT. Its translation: CASRYHPDTGELFF.

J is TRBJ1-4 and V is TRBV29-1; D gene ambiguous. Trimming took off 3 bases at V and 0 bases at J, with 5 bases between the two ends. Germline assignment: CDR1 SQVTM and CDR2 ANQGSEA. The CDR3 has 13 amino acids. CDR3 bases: TGCAGCGTTGAGGACGCAACTAATGAAAAACTGTTTTTT. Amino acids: CSVEDATNEKLFF.

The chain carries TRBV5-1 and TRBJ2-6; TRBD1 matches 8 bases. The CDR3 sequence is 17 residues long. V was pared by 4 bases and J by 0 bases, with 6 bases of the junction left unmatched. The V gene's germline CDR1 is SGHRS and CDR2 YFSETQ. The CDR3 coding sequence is TGCGCCAGCAGCCTACATGGACAGGGCTCTGGGGCCAACGTCCTGACTTTC. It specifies CASSLHGQGSGANVLTF.

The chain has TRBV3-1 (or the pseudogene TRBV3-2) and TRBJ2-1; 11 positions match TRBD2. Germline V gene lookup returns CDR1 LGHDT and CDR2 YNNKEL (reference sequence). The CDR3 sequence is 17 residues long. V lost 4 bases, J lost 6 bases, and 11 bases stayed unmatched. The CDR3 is CASSRDSGRAGGNEQFF. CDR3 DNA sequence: TGTGCCAGCAGCCGGGATAGCGGGAGGGCCGGTGGCAATGAGCAGTTCTTC.

CDR3 in amino acids: CASSQTGTSKTYEQYF. CDR3 sequence (DNA): TGTGCCAGCAGCCAAACCGGGACTAGCAAGACCTACGAGCAGTACTTC. The genes are TRBV3-1 (or the pseudogene TRBV3-2) and TRBJ2-7, with 9 nucleotides matching TRBD2. The length of the CDR3 is 16 residues. With V trimmed by 2 bases and J by 2 bases, 7 bases remained unmatched. CDR1 LGHDT and CDR2 YNNKEL come from the germline V gene (reference sequence).

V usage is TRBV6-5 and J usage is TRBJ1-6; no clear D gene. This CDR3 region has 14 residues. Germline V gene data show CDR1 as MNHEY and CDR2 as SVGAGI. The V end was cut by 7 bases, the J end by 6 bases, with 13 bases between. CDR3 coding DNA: TGTGCCAGCACGAGGGCAGCCGGTAATTCACCCCTCCACTTT. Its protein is CASTRAAGNSPLHF.

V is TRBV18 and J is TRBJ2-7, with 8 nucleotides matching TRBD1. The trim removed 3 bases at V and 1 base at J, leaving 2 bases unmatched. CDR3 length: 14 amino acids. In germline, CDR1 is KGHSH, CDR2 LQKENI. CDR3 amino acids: CASSPGQESYEQYF. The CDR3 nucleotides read TGTGCCAGCTCACCGGGACAGGAATCCTACGAGCAGTACTTC.

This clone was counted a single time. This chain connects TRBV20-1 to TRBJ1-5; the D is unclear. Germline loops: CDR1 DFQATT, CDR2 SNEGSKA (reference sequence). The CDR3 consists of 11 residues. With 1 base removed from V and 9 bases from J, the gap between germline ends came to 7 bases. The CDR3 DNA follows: TGCAGTGCTAGAGGTGCGTTGCCCCAGCATTTT. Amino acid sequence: CSARGALPQHF.